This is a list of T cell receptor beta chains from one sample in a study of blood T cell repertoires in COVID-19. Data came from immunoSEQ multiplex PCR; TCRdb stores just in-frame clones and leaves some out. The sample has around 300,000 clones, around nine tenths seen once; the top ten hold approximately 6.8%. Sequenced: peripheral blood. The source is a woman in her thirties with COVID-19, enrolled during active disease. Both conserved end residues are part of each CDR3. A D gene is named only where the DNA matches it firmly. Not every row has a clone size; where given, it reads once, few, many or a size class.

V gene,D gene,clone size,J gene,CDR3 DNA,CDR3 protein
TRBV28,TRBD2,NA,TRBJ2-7,TGTGCCAGCAGGTGGCTAGCGGGAGCCTACGAGCAGTACTTC,CASRWLAGAYEQYF
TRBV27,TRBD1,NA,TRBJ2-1,TGTGCCAGCAGCTCCGGGACAGGGACGAACAATGAGCAGTTCTTC,CASSSGTGTNNEQFF
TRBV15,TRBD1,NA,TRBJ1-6,TGTGCCACCACCCGGGACAGCCCTAATTCACCCCTCCACTTT,CATTRDSPNSPLHF
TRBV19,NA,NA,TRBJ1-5,TGTGCCAGTAGTGGCCCCAATCAGCCCCAGCATTTT,CASSGPNQPQHF
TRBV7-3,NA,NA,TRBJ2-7,TGTGCCAGCAGCTTGTCAGGAACCTACGAGCAGTACTTC,CASSLSGTYEQYF
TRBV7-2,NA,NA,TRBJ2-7,TGTGCCAGCAGCTTAGTAACGGGTTCCTACGAGCAGTACTTC,CASSLVTGSYEQYF
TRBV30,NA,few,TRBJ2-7,TGTGCCTTGGGGCTAGGACAGTTACCCTACGAGCAGTACTTC,CALGLGQLPYEQYF
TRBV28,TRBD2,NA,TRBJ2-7,TGTGCCAGCAGTTTAAGCCGGACTAGCGGGAGATATAGCTCCTACGAGCAGTACTTC,CASSLSRTSGRYSSYEQYF
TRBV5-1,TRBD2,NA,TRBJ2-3,TGCGCCAGCAGCTCCGGGACTAGCGGGGGAGATACGCAGTATTTT,CASSSGTSGGDTQYF
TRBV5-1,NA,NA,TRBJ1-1,TGCGCCAGCAGCTCGATCCAGGGTTCGGGCACTGAAGCTTTCTTT,CASSSIQGSGTEAFF
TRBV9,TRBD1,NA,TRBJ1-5,TGTGCCAGCAGCCGACAGGGTGGTCAGCCCCAGCATTTT,CASSRQGGQPQHF
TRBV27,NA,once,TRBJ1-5,TGTGCCAGCAGACGGACAGTTCTTACCTGGCAGCCCCAGCATTTT,CASRRTVLTWQPQHF
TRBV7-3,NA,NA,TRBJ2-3,TGTGCCAGCAGCCTCTACCCTCCAGATACGCAGTATTTT,CASSLYPPDTQYF
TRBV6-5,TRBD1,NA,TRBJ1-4,TGTGCCAGCAGTTACTCGGACAGGGTCGAAAAACTGTTTTTT,CASSYSDRVEKLFF